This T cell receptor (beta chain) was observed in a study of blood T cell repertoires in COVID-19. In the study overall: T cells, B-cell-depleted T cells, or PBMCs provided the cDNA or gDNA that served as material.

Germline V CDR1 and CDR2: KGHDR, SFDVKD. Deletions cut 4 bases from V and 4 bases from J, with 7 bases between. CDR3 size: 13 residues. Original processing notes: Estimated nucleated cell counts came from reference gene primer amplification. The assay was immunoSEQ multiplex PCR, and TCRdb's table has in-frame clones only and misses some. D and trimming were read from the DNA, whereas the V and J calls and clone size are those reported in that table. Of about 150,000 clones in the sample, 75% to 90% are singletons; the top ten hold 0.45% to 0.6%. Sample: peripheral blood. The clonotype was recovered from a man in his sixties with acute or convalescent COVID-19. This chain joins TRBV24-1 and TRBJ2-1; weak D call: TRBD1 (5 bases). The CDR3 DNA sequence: TGTGCCACCAGTGACCCAGGGTACAATGAGCAGTTCTTC. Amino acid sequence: CATSDPGYNEQFF.